One sample yielded the 13 T cell receptor beta chains listed below, sequenced in a study of Tregs in tolerant kidney transplant recipients (dated by TCRdb to the late 2010s). The library was produced with the immunoSEQ multiplex PCR assay. Not all clones reach the TCRdb copy of this immuneACCESS table, which keeps in-frame sequences only. Checked studies attribute under half of the gap to unresolved V genes and leave the rest unexplained. This sample holds around 78,000 clones; around 93% were observed only once. 0.34% of the sample comes from the top ten. The time point label, as the study defines it: blood sample drawn before combined kidney and bone marrow transplant. The sequencing here drew on Tregs from blood, taken before the transplant. The source is a human donor who received a combined kidney and bone marrow transplant.

In its sample, this clone was seen a few times. The gene calls are TRBV28 and TRBJ2-5; TRBD2 matches at 12 bases. This CDR3 region has 20 residues. The germline V gene has CDR1 MDHEN and CDR2 SYDVKM. The V gene end was trimmed by 7 bases and the J gene end by 5 bases; junction bases not matched to a gene: 23. For the CDR3, the DNA is TGTGCCAGCACCCCGGAGGATATGATGACTAGCGGGAGCGTGGGGGAGACCCAGTACTTC. Protein product: CASTPEDMMTSGSVGETQYF.

This chain uses TRBV7-8 with TRBJ2-2, with 8 bases fitting TRBD2. V lost 5 bases and J lost 4; bases outside the gene matches: 6. The CDR3 loop spans 15 amino acids. CDR1 is SGHVS and CDR2 is FQNEAQ in the germline V gene. This CDR3 reads CASSGAGGATGELFF. The CDR3 DNA is TGTGCCAGCAGCGGTGCGGGGGGAGCCACCGGGGAGCTGTTTTTT. Full variable domain (outside the CDR3, taken from reference TRBV7-8 and TRBJ2-2): GAGVSQSPRYKVAKRGQDVALRCDPISGHVSLFWYQQALGQGPEFLTYFQNEAQLDKSGLPSDRFFAERPEGSVSTLKIQRTQQEDSAVYLCASSGAGGATGELFFGEGSRLTVL.

This clone was observed once. This chain joins TRBV25-1 and TRBJ2-5, with D unresolved. V was pared by 0 bases and J by 5 bases, with 13 bases between. The CDR3 extends over 15 amino acids. The V gene's germline CDR1 is MGHDK and CDR2 SYGVNS. As DNA, the CDR3 is TGTGCCAGCAGTGAATACACAGAAGTTATGGAGACCCAGTACTTC. Encoded protein: CASSEYTEVMETQYF.

This clone was counted between two and nine times. The rearrangement joins TRBV5-1 to TRBJ2-2, with 10 bases matching TRBD1. This CDR3 spans 16 amino acids. CDR1 and CDR2 from the germline V gene are SGHRS and YFSETQ. Trimming removed 4 bases from V and 5 bases from J; junction bases left unmatched: 8. Here the CDR3 reads CASSTTGTGVTGELFF. The CDR3 nucleotides read TGCGCCAGCAGCACCACCGGGACAGGGGTTACCGGGGAGCTGTTTTTT.

The chain uses TRBV7-2 and TRBJ1-3, with D tentatively TRBD1 (5 bases). The CDR3 is 14 amino acids. Germline V lookup: CDR1 SGHTA, CDR2 FQGNSA. Deletions cut 4 bases from V and 3 bases from J, with 10 bases between. The CDR3 DNA is TGTGCCAGCAGCTCCGGGACGGGTGGAAACACCATATATTTT. This gives the protein CASSSGTGGNTIYF.

V is TRBV14 and J is TRBJ2-7, with D perhaps TRBD1 (6 bases). In germline, CDR1 is SGHDN, CDR2 FVKESK. CDR3 length equals 14 residues. V lost 5 bases and J 5 bases, leaving 16 bases between the germline ends. The DNA of the CDR3 is TGTGCCAGCAGCTCCTTCCCCGCAGGGGACGAGCAGTACTTC. This gives the protein CASSSFPAGDEQYF.

The chain uses TRBV6-5 and TRBJ2-7; tentatively, D is TRBD1 (5 bases). The V end lost 2 bases, the J end lost 4 bases, and 12 bases lay between the germline ends. The CDR3 spans 14 residues. The germline V gene encodes CDR1 MNHEY and CDR2 SVGAGI. This CDR3 is CASSYEGRVYEQYF. The CDR3 nucleotides are TGTGCCAGCAGTTACGAAGGCAGGGTGTACGAGCAGTACTTC.

CDR3 region: CASSLAISTNTGELFF. The CDR3 DNA reads as TGCGCCAGCAGCTTGGCTATAAGTACGAACACCGGGGAGCTGTTTTTT. The gene calls are TRBV5-1 and TRBJ2-2; D gene unclear. The germline V gene encodes CDR1 SGHRS and CDR2 YFSETQ. Trimming stripped 0 bases from V and 0 bases from J, with 9 bases between. The length of the CDR3 is 16 residues. The complete variable domain, with remaining parts taken from reference TRBV5-1 and TRBJ2-2, reads KAGVTQTPRYLIKTRGQQVTLSCSPISGHRSVSWYQQTPGQGLQFLFEYFSETQRNKGNFPGRFSGRQFSNSRSEMNVSTLELGDSALYLCASSLAISTNTGELFFGEGSRLTVL.

The CDR3 region is CASSLVTSGITDTQYF. The CDR3 DNA follows: TGCGCCAGCAGCTTGGTGACTAGCGGAATCACAGATACGCAGTATTTT. The chain combines TRBV5-1 with TRBJ2-3; 9 bases agree with TRBD2. In germline, CDR1 is SGHRS, CDR2 YFSETQ. V shed 0 bases, J shed 2 bases, and the junction held 4 bases outside the gene matches. This CDR3 spans 16 amino acids.

The chain has TRBV7-9 and TRBJ2-1; D gene ambiguous. Trimming stripped 2 bases from V and 8 bases from J, with 13 bases between. This CDR3 is built from 14 residues. CDR1 and CDR2 (germline): SEHNR, FQNEAQ (reference sequence). Written as DNA, the CDR3 is TGTGCCAGCAGCTTACGGCTAGATGTCGATGAGCAGTTCTTC. Residues: CASSLRLDVDEQFF.

This chain uses TRBV27 with TRBJ2-7; 11 nucleotides agree with TRBD2. The V and J ends lost 3 bases and 6 bases, in that order; junction bases with no gene match: 7. This CDR3 comprises 15 residues. Germline CDR1 and CDR2: MNHEY and SMNVEV (reference sequence). This CDR3 is CASSLVRLAGSEQYF. The CDR3 DNA sequence: TGTGCCAGCAGTTTGGTGCGACTAGCGGGAAGCGAGCAGTACTTC.

The V gene is TRBV6-1, the J gene TRBJ2-2; D possibly corresponds to TRBD1 (6 bases). V lost 7 bases, J lost 0 bases, and 12 bases lay in between. Germline lookup yields CDR1 MNHNS and CDR2 SASEGT. The CDR3 covers 15 residues. The CDR3 region is CASKRTESNTGELFF. The CDR3, as DNA: TGTGCCAGCAAACGGACAGAATCGAACACCGGGGAGCTGTTTTTT.

The chain has TRBV7-9 and TRBJ2-5; 7 bases agree with TRBD1. Germline V lookup: CDR1 SEHNR, CDR2 FQNEAQ (reference sequence). The CDR3 sequence is 14 residues long. The V segment lost 5 bases and the J segment 1 base; nucleotides outside the gene matches: 4. CDR3 protein: CASSVGQAQETQYF. The CDR3 DNA reads TGTGCCAGCAGCGTCGGACAGGCCCAAGAGACCCAGTACTTC.